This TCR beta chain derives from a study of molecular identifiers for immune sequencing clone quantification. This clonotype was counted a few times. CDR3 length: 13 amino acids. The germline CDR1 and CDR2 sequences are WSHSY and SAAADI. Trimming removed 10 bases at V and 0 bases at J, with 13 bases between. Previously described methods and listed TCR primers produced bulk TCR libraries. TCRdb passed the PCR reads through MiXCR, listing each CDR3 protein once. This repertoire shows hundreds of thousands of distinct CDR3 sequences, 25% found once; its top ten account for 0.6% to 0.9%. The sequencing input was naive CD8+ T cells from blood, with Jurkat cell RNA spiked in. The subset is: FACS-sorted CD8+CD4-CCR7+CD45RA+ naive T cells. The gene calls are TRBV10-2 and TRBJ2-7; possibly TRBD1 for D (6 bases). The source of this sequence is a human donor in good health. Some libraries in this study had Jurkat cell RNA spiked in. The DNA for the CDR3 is TGCGCCACACAGGGTCTGGTCTCCTACGAGCAGTACTTC. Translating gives CATQGLVSYEQYF.